The 3 T cell receptor beta chains in this list originate from one sample, sequenced in a study of cytomegalovirus exposure and HLA in healthy donors. The study ran its PCR with 60 Vbeta and 13 Jbeta primers. Measured with immunoSEQ multiplex PCR; TCRdb has only the in-frame clones, and not every one. The sample lists around 210,000 clones, over 75% occurring once. Material: PBMCs. Every receptor here comes from a boy aged 5-17 years in good health and CMV-seronegative.

The rearrangement uses TRBV6-6 and TRBJ1-2, with D possibly matching TRBD1 (5 bases). The CDR3 sequence is 13 residues long. Germline CDR1 and CDR2: MNHNY and SVGAGI (reference sequence). The ends were cut back, 7 bases at V and 2 bases at J, with 11 bases in the middle. The CDR3 is CASTADKNYGYTF. Written as DNA, the CDR3 is TGTGCCAGCACCGCGGACAAAAACTATGGCTACACCTTC.

This sequence joins TRBV15 and TRBJ2-2; D remains ambiguous. The CDR3 contains 16 residues. Deletions cut 0 bases from V and 4 bases from J, with 12 bases between. The germline gives CDR1 LNHNV, CDR2 YYDKDF (reference sequence). Written as DNA, the CDR3 is TGTGCCACCAGCAGAGAGAGTAGAGTTCGCACCGGGGAGCTGTTTTTT. It yields the protein CATSRESRVRTGELFF.

This rearrangement joins TRBV5-4 to TRBJ2-7; D may be TRBD1 (6 bases). The CDR3 runs 15 residues. Trimming removed 2 bases at V and 3 bases at J, with 15 bases between. The germline V gene encodes CDR1 SGHNT and CDR2 YYREEE (reference sequence). DNA of the CDR3: TGTGCCAGCAGCTTAGGGACGCGAGGGGGCTACGAGCAGTACTTC. Amino acids: CASSLGTRGGYEQYF.